These 26 T cell receptor beta chains share one sample of origin, sequenced in a study of shared clonotypes between healthy human individuals (TCRdb year 2020). The library was generated by the immunoSEQ multiplex PCR assay. TCRdb took over this immuneACCESS table, retaining in-frame rearrangements with V and J assigned. Such tables are incomplete; in checked studies, under half of the missing clones stem from an unresolved V gene, and the remainder is unexplained. This sample comprises about 1.5 million clones, 98% of them detected only once. The top ten clones comprise around 0.45% of the sample. Sequenced material: naive CD4+ T cells sorted from blood. Reading the label with the study, this specimen's cell subset or site is: CD45RA+ positively selected. Receptors originate from a young man in good health.

Only one count was recorded for this clone. The chain is built from TRBV5-1 and TRBJ2-7; D unresolved. The CDR3 length is 14 residues. V was trimmed by 0 bases and J by 2 bases, leaving 9 bases between them. CDR1 and CDR2 (germline): SGHRS, YFSETQ. CDR3 in DNA: TGCGCCAGCAGCTTGGCTCAGTTCGCCTACGAGCAGTACTTC. As protein: CASSLAQFAYEQYF.

The rearrangement joins TRBV25-1 to TRBJ1-1; D ambiguous. Germline values: CDR1 MGHDK, CDR2 SYGVNS. The CDR3 is 13 residues long. V was cut by 7 bases and J by 1 base, with 10 bases left in between. CDR3 nucleotides: TGTGCCAGCATAGAACGGCCGAACACTGAAGCTTTCTTT. Its protein product is CASIERPNTEAFF.

The CDR3 coding sequence is TGTGCCAGCAGTGAAACTTTGGGCGGGGAGACCCAGTACTTC. Translated: CASSETLGGETQYF. This chain links TRBV6-1 with TRBJ2-5, with a tentative D call TRBD2 (5 bases). The CDR3 contains 14 residues. The V gene lost 2 bases and the J gene lost 5 bases, with 12 bases spanning the gap. Germline CDR1 and CDR2: MNHNS and SASEGT.

This sequence joins TRBV5-1 and TRBJ2-5, with TRBD2 matching 9 bases. The CDR3 sequence is 15 residues long. V shed 1 base, J shed 5 bases, and the junction held 6 bases outside the gene matches. In germline, CDR1 is SGHRS, CDR2 YFSETQ. The CDR3 protein is CASSLSSGSYETQYF. In DNA form, the CDR3 reads TGCGCCAGCAGCTTGAGTAGCGGGAGCTATGAGACCCAGTACTTC.

This clone appeared a single time. Other DNA sequences in the sample encode the same CDR3. The chain employs TRBV6-5 and TRBJ2-5, with D unresolved. The CDR3 extends over 11 amino acids. Trimming stripped 2 bases from V and 6 bases from J, with 4 bases between. Germline CDR1 and CDR2: MNHEY and SVGAGI. The CDR3 region is CASSYSQTQYF. CDR3 in DNA: TGTGCCAGCAGTTACAGCCAGACCCAGTACTTC.

This chain links TRBV20-1 with TRBJ2-7; the D gene is possibly TRBD2 (5 bases). This CDR3 comprises 11 residues. CDR1 is DFQATT and CDR2 is SNEGSKA in the germline V gene (reference sequence). The CDR3 DNA reads as TGCAGCGAGCGGACTCTCTACGAGCAGTACTTC. It yields the protein CSERTLYEQYF.

The V and J genes are TRBV14 and TRBJ2-5; D unclear. Trimming left V 1 base short and J 3 bases short, with 6 bases between. The germline gives CDR1 SGHDN, CDR2 FVKESK. The CDR3 contains 13 residues. The CDR3: CASSQVREETQYF. The CDR3 nucleotides are TGTGCCAGCAGCCAAGTCCGGGAAGAGACCCAGTACTTC. Drawing the rest from reference TRBV14 and TRBJ2-5, the complete variable domain is EAGVTQFPSHSVIEKGQTVTLRCDPISGHDNLYWYRRVMGKEIKFLLHFVKESKQDESGMPNNRFLAERTGGTYSTLKVQPAELEDSGVYFCASSQVREETQYFGPGTRLLVL.

Only one count was recorded for this clone. V gene TRBV28 combines with J gene TRBJ1-5; TRBD1 aligns across 7 bases. The CDR3 length is 14 residues. From germline, CDR1 is MDHEN and CDR2 SYDVKM. The ends lost 7 bases at V and 4 bases at J; junction bases unmatched: 7. CDR3 residues: CASTPRGYNQPQHF. Written as DNA, the CDR3 is TGTGCCAGCACCCCCAGGGGGTATAATCAGCCCCAGCATTTT.

In its sample, this clone was seen once. J is TRBJ2-5 and V is TRBV11-2; D is possibly TRBD1 (6 bases). Trimming shortened V by 3 bases and J by 1 base, and 9 bases separated the two germline ends. Looked up from germline, CDR1 is SGHAT and CDR2 is FQNNGV. The CDR3 totals 14 residues. The CDR3 protein is CASSFGRGQETQYF. The CDR3 DNA reads TGTGCCAGCAGCTTCGGCAGGGGCCAAGAGACCCAGTACTTC.

The chain uses TRBV9 and TRBJ2-2; a weak D match, TRBD1 (5 bases). Germline V gives CDR1 SGDLS, CDR2 YYNGEE. V shed 1 base and J shed 3 bases, with 13 bases lying between them. CDR3 size: 16 residues. The CDR3 reads CASSVRGMMDTGELFF. CDR3 bases: TGTGCCAGCAGCGTAAGGGGAATGATGGACACCGGGGAGCTGTTTTTT.

The rearrangement uses TRBV19 and TRBJ2-7; the match to TRBD1 covers 9 bases. Per the germline V gene, CDR1 is LNHDA and CDR2 is SQIVND (reference sequence). Trimming at V came to 2 bases and at J to 7 bases, leaving 6 bases not matched to a gene. This CDR3 has 14 amino acids. The CDR3 coding sequence is TGTGCCAGTAGTATAACCCGAGGGACAGGGGAGCAGTACTTC. Its translation is CASSITRGTGEQYF.

Note on this clone: The same CDR3 is also encoded by other DNA sequences in this sample. This CDR3 is CASSRTGEKLFF. In nucleotides, the CDR3 is TGTGCCAGCAGCCGGACAGGGGAAAAACTGTTTTTT. V usage is TRBV7-2 and J usage is TRBJ1-4; 8 nucleotides match TRBD1. Germline CDR1 is SGHTA and CDR2 is FQGNSA. The J segment lost 8 bases and the V segment lost 5 bases, leaving 1 base of the junction unmatched. The CDR3 has 12 amino acids.

This clone was counted once. The identical CDR3 is also encoded by other nucleotide sequences in the sample. V is TRBV6-1 and J is TRBJ2-3; D remains unclear. The length of the CDR3 is 13 residues. Germline-derived CDR1 and CDR2 are MNHNS and SASEGT. The V gene lost 0 bases and the J gene lost 6 bases, with 7 bases spanning the gap. The CDR3 bases are TGTGCCAGCAGTGAAGCCTGGGCGGATACGCAGTATTTT. This encodes CASSEAWADTQYF.

The genes are TRBV2 and TRBJ2-7; D not certain. Germline assignment: CDR1 SNHLY and CDR2 FYNNEI. With 3 bases removed from V and 3 bases from J, the gap between germline ends came to 15 bases. This CDR3 spans 15 amino acids. The CDR3 coding sequence is TGTGCCAGCAGTGAGATGGGCCGTGTGGTCTACGAGCAGTACTTC. It specifies CASSEMGRVVYEQYF.

The sample holds one count of this clone. The V gene is TRBV5-1, the J gene TRBJ2-5; possible D gene TRBD1, 8 bases. Germline V gives CDR1 SGHRS, CDR2 YFSETQ. The CDR3 totals 21 residues. V was pared by 0 bases and J by 5 bases, with 32 bases between. The CDR3 protein is CASSLGDGGRGPLRGAETQYF. In nucleotides, the CDR3 is TGCGCCAGCAGCTTGGGAGATGGTGGCAGGGGGCCCCTACGGGGGGCCGAGACCCAGTACTTC.

The V gene is TRBV6-5, the J gene TRBJ2-5; the D is unclear. Trimming left V 1 base short and J 5 bases short, with 17 bases between. The CDR3 spans 16 residues. Germline CDR1 reads MNHEY; CDR2 reads SVGAGI. The CDR3 region has the DNA TGTGCCAGCAGTTACTTTCCTTTAGGGATCAGGGAGACCCAGTACTTC. It specifies CASSYFPLGIRETQYF.

Regarding this clone: It is unclear where the CDR3 begins or ends on the DNA, so no DNA is shown, and the CDR3 is as TCRdb lists it. The chain carries TRBV7-9 and TRBJ2-3; TRBD1, as called in the table, went unchecked against the DNA. From its first to its last residue, the CDR3 has 12 amino acids. The germline CDR1 and CDR2 sequences are SEHNR and FQNEAQ (reference sequence). CDR3 sequence: CASSWGQGAWYF.

The chain links TRBV18 to TRBJ1-5; D ambiguous. From germline, CDR1 is KGHSH and CDR2 LQKENI. Trimming removed 3 bases from V and 3 bases from J, with 12 bases in between. The CDR3 has 15 residues. CDR3 protein: CASSPYPIVNQPQHF. The CDR3 region has the DNA TGTGCCAGCTCACCGTACCCTATCGTCAATCAGCCCCAGCATTTT. The full variable domain, rest sourced from reference TRBV18 and TRBJ1-5, is NAGVMQNPRHLVRRRGQEARLRCSPMKGHSHVYWYRQLPEEGLKFMVYLQKENIIDESGMPKERFSAEFPKEGPSILRIQQVVRGDSAAYFCASSPYPIVNQPQHFGDGTRLSIL.

This chain uses TRBV6-6 with TRBJ1-5, with 8 positions matching TRBD1. The trim removed 5 bases at V and 5 bases at J, leaving 2 bases unmatched. Germline CDR1 reads MNHNY; CDR2 reads SVGAGI (reference sequence). The CDR3 is made up of 13 amino acids. In DNA form, the CDR3 reads TGTGCCAGCAGTACAGGGGGGGATCAGCCCCAGCATTTT. Translated: CASSTGGDQPQHF.

The CDR3 DNA reads TGTGCCAGCAGCTTGGCCAGGGGGCGGGTCGATGGATACGAGCAGTACTTC. It specifies CASSLARGRVDGYEQYF. V and J are TRBV7-2 and TRBJ2-7, with 8 bases matching TRBD1. This CDR3 spans 17 amino acids. The germline V gene has CDR1 SGHTA and CDR2 FQGNSA. V trimming: 3 bases; J trimming: 4 bases; junction bases outside the gene matches: 14.

The chain combines TRBV5-6 with TRBJ2-1; 7 bases map to TRBD2. Germline lookup yields CDR1 SGHDT and CDR2 YYEEEE. V lost 0 bases to trimming and J lost 8 bases; unmatched junction nucleotides: 5. The CDR3 covers 14 residues. CDR3 amino acids: CASSLDPGGDEQFF. For the CDR3, the DNA is TGTGCCAGCAGCTTGGATCCGGGAGGCGATGAGCAGTTCTTC.

Of note for this clone: Other DNA variants within this sample encode the same CDR3. This chain links TRBV9 with TRBJ1-1, with D unclear. Trimming removed 0 bases from V and 0 bases from J, with 6 bases in between. Germline CDR1 and CDR2: SGDLS and YYNGEE. The CDR3 is 14 residues long. The CDR3 nucleotides read TGTGCCAGCAGCGTAGGGGAGATGAACACTGAAGCTTTCTTT. It codes for CASSVGEMNTEAFF.

The chain is built from TRBV12-5 and TRBJ2-7; D might be TRBD2 (6 bases). Deletions cut 5 bases from V and 3 bases from J, with 11 bases between. Germline V CDR1 and CDR2: LGHNT, FRNRAP. The CDR3 is 13 amino acids. The CDR3 DNA is TGTGCTAGTGGTCCCTCCGGGAGCTACGAGCAGTACTTC. It yields the protein CASGPSGSYEQYF.

About this clone: The sample has other DNA sequences that encode this CDR3 too. This chain links TRBV11-3 with TRBJ2-5; D uncertain. Germline CDR1 is SGHNT and CDR2 is YENEEA. Trimming took 5 bases from V and 2 from J, leaving 9 bases between them. The length of the CDR3 is 13 residues. CDR3 protein: CASSPPGQETQYF. In nucleotides, the CDR3 is TGTGCCAGCAGCCCCCCAGGACAAGAGACCCAGTACTTC. Drawing the rest from reference TRBV11-3 and TRBJ2-5, the complete variable domain is EAGVVQSPRYKIIEKKQPVAFWCNPISGHNTLYWYLQNLGQGPELLIRYENEEAVDDSQLPKDRFSAERLKGVDSTLKIQPAELGDSAVYLCASSPPGQETQYFGPGTRLLVL.

The chain is built from TRBV14 and TRBJ2-2, with 8 bases identical to TRBD2. The CDR3 is 17 amino acids. The V and J ends lost 4 bases and 0 bases, in that order; junction bases with no gene match: 7. Germline V gene data show CDR1 as SGHDN and CDR2 as FVKESK. As DNA, the CDR3 is TGTGCCAGCAGCCCGTGGCTAGCGGGTACGAACACCGGGGAGCTGTTTTTT. This encodes CASSPWLAGTNTGELFF.

J is TRBJ2-1 and V is TRBV4-1; 11 bases align to TRBD2. Germline V gene sequence: CDR1 MGHRA, CDR2 YSYEKL. Germline trimming cut 2 bases from V and 4 bases from J; bases unmatched to any gene: 7. The CDR3 length is 17 residues. In DNA, the CDR3 is TGCGCCAGCAGCCAAATCCCCGGGACTAGCGGATACAATGAGCAGTTCTTC. It translates to CASSQIPGTSGYNEQFF.